Detailed here is one T cell receptor (beta chain). Deletions cut 4 bases from V and 2 bases from J, with 13 bases between. CDR3 length: 14 amino acids. The germline V gene has CDR1 SGHRS and CDR2 YFSETQ. This specimen comes from a study of blood T cell repertoires in COVID-19. Methods used by the authors: The authors estimated nucleated cell counts from reference gene primer amplification. Profiling relied on immunoSEQ multiplex PCR, and the TCRdb table lists in-frame clones only, not all of them. D and trimming were read from the DNA, whereas the V and J calls and clone size are those reported in that table. The data contain more than 150,000 clones, roughly 87% of them singletons.

The sample taken for sequencing was peripheral blood. This sequence joins TRBV5-1 and TRBJ2-7, with D possibly being TRBD2 (5 bases). The clonotype was recovered from a woman between 40 and 55 years old with acute or convalescent COVID-19. The CDR3: CASSRGEGPYEQYF. DNA of the CDR3: TGCGCCAGCAGCCGGGGTGAAGGACCCTACGAGCAGTACTTC.